Included here is one TCR beta chain sequence, with context. Authors' analysis steps: Reference gene primer amplification gave estimated nucleated cell counts. Assay: immunoSEQ multiplex PCR; the TCRdb copy retains only in-frame clones and omits some. For V, J and clone size, that table is used; D and trimming come from the DNA. The profile shows 300,000 or so clones, 80% to 90% of them singletons. V was pared by 8 bases and J by 1 base, with 7 bases of the junction left unmatched. Looked up from germline, CDR1 is SNHLY and CDR2 is FYNNEI. The CDR3 length is 15 residues. The sample comes from a study of blood T cell repertoires in COVID-19. Study-wide context: Sites in the United States, Italy and Spain provided acute and convalescent COVID-19 samples. Nucleic acid was either cDNA or gDNA, and it came from T cells, B-cell-depleted T cells, or PBMCs.

Sequenced material: peripheral blood. The receptor was isolated from a man between 18 and 35 years old who had recovered from COVID-19. The chain combines TRBV2 with TRBJ2-1, with 8 bases identical to TRBD1. The CDR3 DNA follows: TGTGCCAGCGTTCCCAGGACAGGGTCCTACAATGAGCAGTTCTTC. Translating gives CASVPRTGSYNEQFF.